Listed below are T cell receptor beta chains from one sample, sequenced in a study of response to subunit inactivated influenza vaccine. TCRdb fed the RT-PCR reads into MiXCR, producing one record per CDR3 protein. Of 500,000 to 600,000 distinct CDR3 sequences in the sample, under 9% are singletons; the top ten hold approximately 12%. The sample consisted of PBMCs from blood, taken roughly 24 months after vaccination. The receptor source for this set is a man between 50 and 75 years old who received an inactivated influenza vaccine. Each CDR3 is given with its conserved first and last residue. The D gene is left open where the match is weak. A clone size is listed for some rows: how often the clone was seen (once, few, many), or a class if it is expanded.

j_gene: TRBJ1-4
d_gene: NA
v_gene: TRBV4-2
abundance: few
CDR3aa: CASSQVSFWDEGGKLFF
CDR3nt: TGTGCCAGCAGCCAAGTATCGTTCTGGGACGAGGGGGGAAAACTGTTTTTT

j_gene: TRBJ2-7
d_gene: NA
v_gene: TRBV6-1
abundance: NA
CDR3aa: CASRDREGEEQYF
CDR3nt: TGTGCCAGCAGAGACAGGGAGGGTGAGGAGCAGTACTTC

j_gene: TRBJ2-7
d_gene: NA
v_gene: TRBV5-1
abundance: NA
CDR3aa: CASSLVAVGDEQYF
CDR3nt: TGCGCCAGCAGCTTAGTAGCAGTTGGGGACGAGCAGTACTTC

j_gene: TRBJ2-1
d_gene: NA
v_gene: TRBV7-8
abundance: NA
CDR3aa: CASSLERPWASSYNEQFF
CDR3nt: TGTGCCAGCAGCTTAGAACGTCCCTGGGCATCATCCTACAATGAGCAGTTCTTC

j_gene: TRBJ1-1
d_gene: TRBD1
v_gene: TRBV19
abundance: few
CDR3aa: CASSKVWTGSNTEAFF
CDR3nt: TGTGCCAGTAGCAAGGTATGGACAGGATCTAACACTGAAGCTTTCTTT

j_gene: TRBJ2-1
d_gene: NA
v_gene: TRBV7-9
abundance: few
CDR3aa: CASSLPNHNEQFF
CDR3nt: TGTGCCAGCAGCCTACCCAACCACAATGAGCAGTTCTTC

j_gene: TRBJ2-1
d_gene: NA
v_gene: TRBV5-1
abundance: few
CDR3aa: CASSSEGAAYNEQFF
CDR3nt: TGCGCCAGCAGCTCGGAAGGGGCCGCTTACAATGAGCAGTTCTTC

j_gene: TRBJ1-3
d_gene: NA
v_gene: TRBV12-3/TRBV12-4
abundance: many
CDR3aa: CASSSDSLAGNTIYF
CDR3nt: TGTGCCAGCAGCTCCGACTCTCTGGCGGGAAACACCATATATTTT

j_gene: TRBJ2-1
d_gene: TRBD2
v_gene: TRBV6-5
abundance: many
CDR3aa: CASSYLRTRGVEQFF
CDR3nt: TGTGCCAGCAGTTACTTAAGGACTAGGGGAGTTGAGCAGTTCTTC

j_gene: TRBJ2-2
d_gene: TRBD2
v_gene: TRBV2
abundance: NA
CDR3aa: CASSEALRGVSGELFF
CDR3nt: TGTGCCAGCAGTGAAGCGTTACGGGGGGTCTCCGGGGAGCTGTTTTTT

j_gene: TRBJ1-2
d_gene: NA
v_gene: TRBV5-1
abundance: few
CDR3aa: CASRSGGSNYGYTF
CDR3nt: TGCGCCAGCAGATCTGGGGGGAGTAACTATGGCTACACCTTC

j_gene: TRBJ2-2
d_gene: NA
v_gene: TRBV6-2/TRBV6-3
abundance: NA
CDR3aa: CASSRTTGRVNTGELFF
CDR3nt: TGTGCCAGCAGCCGTACCACGGGGCGGGTCAACACCGGGGAGCTGTTTTTT

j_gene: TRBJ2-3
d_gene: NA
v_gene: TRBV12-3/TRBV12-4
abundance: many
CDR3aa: CASSSTGSDTQYF
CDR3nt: TGTGCCAGCAGTTCCACAGGGTCAGATACGCAGTATTTT

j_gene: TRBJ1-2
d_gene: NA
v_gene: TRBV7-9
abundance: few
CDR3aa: CASSLANLGYTF
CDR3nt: TGTGCCAGCAGCCTAGCGAATCTGGGCTACACCTTC

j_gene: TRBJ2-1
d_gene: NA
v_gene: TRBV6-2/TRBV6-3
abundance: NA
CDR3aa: CASSYRTLAESYNEQFF
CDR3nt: TGTGCCAGCAGTTACCGGACTTTAGCGGAGTCCTACAATGAGCAGTTCTTC

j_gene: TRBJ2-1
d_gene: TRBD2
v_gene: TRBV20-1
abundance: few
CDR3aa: CSARDSGSREQFF
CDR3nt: TGCAGTGCTAGAGATAGCGGGAGTCGTGAGCAGTTCTTC

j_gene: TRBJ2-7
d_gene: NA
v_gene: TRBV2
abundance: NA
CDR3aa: CASSDWGAGLYEQYF
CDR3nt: TGTGCCAGCAGTGATTGGGGGGCCGGTCTATACGAGCAGTACTTC

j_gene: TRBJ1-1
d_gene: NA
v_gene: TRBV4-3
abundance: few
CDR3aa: CATPLEGHPKESEAFF
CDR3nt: TGCGCCACCCCATTAGAGGGCCACCCCAAAGAGTCTGAAGCTTTCTTT

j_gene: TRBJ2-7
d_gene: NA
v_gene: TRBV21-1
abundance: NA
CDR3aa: CASSKERQEYEQYF
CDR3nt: TGTGCCAGCAGCAAAGAAAGGCAGGAGTACGAGCAGTACTTC

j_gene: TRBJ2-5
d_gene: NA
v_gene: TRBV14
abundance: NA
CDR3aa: CASSQEYRNKETQYF
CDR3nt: TGTGCCAGCAGCCAAGAATACAGGAATAAGGAGACCCAGTACTTC

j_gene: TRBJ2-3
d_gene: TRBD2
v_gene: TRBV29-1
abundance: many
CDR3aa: CSVEQPSGSFADTQYF
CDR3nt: TGCAGCGTTGAACAGCCTAGCGGGAGCTTTGCAGATACGCAGTATTTT

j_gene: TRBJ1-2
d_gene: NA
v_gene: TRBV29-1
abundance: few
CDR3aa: CSVEGRWDYGYTF
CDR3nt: TGCAGCGTTGAAGGGCGTTGGGACTATGGCTACACCTTC

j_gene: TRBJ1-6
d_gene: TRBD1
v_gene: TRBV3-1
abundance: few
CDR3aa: CASSQTGGYNSPLHF
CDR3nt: TGTGCCAGCAGCCAGACAGGGGGCTACAATTCACCCCTCCACTTT

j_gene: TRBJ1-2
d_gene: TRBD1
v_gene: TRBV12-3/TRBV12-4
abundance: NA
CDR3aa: CATIGPGGHVKYGYTF
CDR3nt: TGTGCCACCATCGGTCCAGGGGGCCACGTGAAGTATGGCTACACCTTC

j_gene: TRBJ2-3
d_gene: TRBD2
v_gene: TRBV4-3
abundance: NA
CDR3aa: CASTLEAGGTDTQYF
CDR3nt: TGCGCCAGCACCCTAGAAGCGGGGGGGACAGATACGCAGTATTTT

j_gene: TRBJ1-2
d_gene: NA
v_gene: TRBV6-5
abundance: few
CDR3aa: CASRTVGGYTF
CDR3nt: TGTGCCAGCAGGACAGTGGGTGGCTACACCTTC

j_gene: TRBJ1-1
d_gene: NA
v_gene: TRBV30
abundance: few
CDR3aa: CAWSPRSLATEAFF
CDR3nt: TGTGCCTGGAGTCCCCGGTCTCTTGCCACTGAAGCTTTCTTT

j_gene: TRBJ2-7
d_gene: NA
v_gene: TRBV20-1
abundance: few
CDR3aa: CSARRSSYEQYF
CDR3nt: TGCAGTGCTAGACGGAGCTCCTACGAGCAGTACTTC

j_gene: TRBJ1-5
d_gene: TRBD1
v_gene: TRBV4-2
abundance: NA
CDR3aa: CASSPFGTGNQPQHF
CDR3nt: TGTGCCAGCAGCCCTTTTGGGACAGGGAATCAGCCCCAGCATTTT

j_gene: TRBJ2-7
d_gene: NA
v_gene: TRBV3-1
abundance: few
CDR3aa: CASSHTGLAYEQYF
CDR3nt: TGTGCCAGCAGCCATACCGGGCTAGCGTACGAGCAGTACTTC

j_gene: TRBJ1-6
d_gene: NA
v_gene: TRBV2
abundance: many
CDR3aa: CASSEAQGTNSPLHF
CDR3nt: TGTGCCAGCAGTGAAGCTCAGGGTACTAATTCACCCCTCCACTTT

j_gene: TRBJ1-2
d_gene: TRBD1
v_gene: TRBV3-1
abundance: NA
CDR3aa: CASSQEWTGGANYGYTF
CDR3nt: TGTGCCAGCAGCCAAGAATGGACAGGGGGAGCTAACTATGGCTACACCTTC

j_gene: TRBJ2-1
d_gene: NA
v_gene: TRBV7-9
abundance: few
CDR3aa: CASSFAGEGEQFF
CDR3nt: TGTGCCAGCAGCTTTGCAGGGGAAGGTGAGCAGTTCTTC

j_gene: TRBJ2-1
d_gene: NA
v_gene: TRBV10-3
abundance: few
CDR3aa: CAISEGGSVRRFF
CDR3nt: TGTGCCATCAGTGAGGGAGGTAGCGTTCGTCGGTTCTTC

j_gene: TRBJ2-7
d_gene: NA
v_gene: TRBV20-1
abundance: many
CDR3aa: CSAHNRASSYEQYF
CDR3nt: TGCAGTGCTCACAATAGGGCAAGCTCCTACGAGCAGTACTTC

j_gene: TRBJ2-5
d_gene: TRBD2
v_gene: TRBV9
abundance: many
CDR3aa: CASSVDLGGAGETQYF
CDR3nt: TGTGCCAGCAGCGTAGACCTCGGGGGAGCGGGGGAGACCCAGTACTTC

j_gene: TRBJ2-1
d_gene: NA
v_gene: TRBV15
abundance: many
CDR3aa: CATSSSGDEQFF
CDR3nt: TGTGCCACCAGCAGTTCAGGGGACGAGCAGTTCTTC

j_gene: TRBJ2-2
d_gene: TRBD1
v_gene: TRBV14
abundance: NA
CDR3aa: CASSQTGRRRELFF
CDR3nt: TGTGCCAGCAGCCAGACAGGGCGGCGGCGCGAGCTGTTTTTT

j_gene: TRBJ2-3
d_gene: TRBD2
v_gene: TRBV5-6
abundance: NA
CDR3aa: CASSVSGTRPDTQYF
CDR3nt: TGTGCCAGCAGCGTTTCCGGGACTAGACCAGATACGCAGTATTTT

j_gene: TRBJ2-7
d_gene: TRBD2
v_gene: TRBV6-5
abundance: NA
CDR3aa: CASSYTGTSGGEQYF
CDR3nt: TGTGCCAGCAGTTACACCGGGACTAGCGGGGGAGAGCAGTACTTC

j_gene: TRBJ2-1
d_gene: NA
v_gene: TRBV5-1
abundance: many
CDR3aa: CASSPMVSSYNEQFF
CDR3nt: TGCGCCAGCAGCCCGATGGTGAGCTCCTACAATGAGCAGTTCTTC

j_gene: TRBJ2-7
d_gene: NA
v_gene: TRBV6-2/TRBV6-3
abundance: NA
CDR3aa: CASLKQVTYEQYF
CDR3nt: TGTGCCAGCCTGAAACAGGTAACCTACGAGCAGTACTTC

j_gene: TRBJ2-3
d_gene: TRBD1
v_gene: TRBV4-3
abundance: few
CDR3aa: CASSQFQQGPVLYTQYF
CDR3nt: TGCGCCAGCAGCCAATTCCAACAGGGGCCAGTTCTGTATACGCAGTATTTT

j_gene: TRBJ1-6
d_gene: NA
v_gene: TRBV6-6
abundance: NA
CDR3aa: CASRTREGALHF
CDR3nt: TGTGCCAGCAGAACAAGGGAGGGGGCCCTCCACTTT

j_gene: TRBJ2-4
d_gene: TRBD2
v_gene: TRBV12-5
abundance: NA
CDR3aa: CASGQGRLAGDCAKNIQYF
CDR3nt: TGTGCTAGTGGTCAAGGAAGACTAGCGGGAGATTGTGCCAAAAACATTCAGTACTTC

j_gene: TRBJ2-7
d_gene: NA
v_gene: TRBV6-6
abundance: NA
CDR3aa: CASSRGRFYEQYF
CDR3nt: TGTGCCAGCAGTCGCGGACGGTTCTACGAGCAGTACTTC

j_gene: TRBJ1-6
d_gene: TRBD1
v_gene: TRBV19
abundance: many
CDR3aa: CASSIGTGNSPLHF
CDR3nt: TGTGCCAGTAGTATCGGGACAGGGAATTCACCCCTCCACTTT

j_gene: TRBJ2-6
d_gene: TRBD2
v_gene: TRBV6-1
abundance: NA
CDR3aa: CASSETSGRSGANVLTF
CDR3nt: TGTGCCAGCAGTGAGACTAGCGGGAGATCTGGGGCCAACGTCCTGACTTTC

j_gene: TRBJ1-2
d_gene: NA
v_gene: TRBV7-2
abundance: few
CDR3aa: CASSLSRPHLTGGYTF
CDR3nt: TGTGCCAGCAGCTTGTCCAGGCCCCACCTAACGGGTGGCTACACCTTC

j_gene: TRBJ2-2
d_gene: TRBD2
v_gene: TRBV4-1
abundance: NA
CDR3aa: CASSHRATSGGARGELFF
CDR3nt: TGCGCCAGCAGCCATCGGGCGACTAGCGGGGGGGCTCGTGGGGAGCTGTTTTTT